Following are 27 T cell receptor beta chains from one sample sequenced in a study of blood T cell repertoires in COVID-19. Sequenced by immunoSEQ multiplex PCR; TCRdb stores in-frame clones only, minus some. The table lists about 330,000 clones, 70% to 90% of them singletons, with approximately 5.3% in the top ten. The sample consisted of PBMCs or T cells enriched from blood (not recorded which). The origin of the receptors is a woman in her thirties who had recovered from COVID-19.

A single count supports this clone. The chain combines TRBV30 with TRBJ1-2; no clear D gene. The CDR3 is 8 residues long. The V gene lost 7 bases and the J gene lost 5 bases, with 2 bases spanning the gap. Germline CDR1 reads GTSNPN; CDR2 reads SVGIG (reference sequence). As DNA, the CDR3 is TGTGCCTCTTATGGCTACACCTTC. Its translation is CASYGYTF.

The rearrangement uses TRBV2 and TRBJ2-3; TRBD2 matches at 8 bases. Germline trimming cut 6 bases from V and 4 bases from J; bases unmatched to any gene: 9. Germline CDR1 and CDR2: SNHLY and FYNNEI. CDR3 size: 15 residues. The CDR3 region has the DNA TGTGCCAGCAGGCGAGCGGGGGATGGGGCAGATACGCAGTATTTT. Protein: CASRRAGDGADTQYF.

The J gene is TRBJ2-1, the V gene TRBV27; the D gene is possibly TRBD1 (6 bases). Trimming left V 1 base short and J 7 bases short, with 8 bases between. Germline-derived CDR1 and CDR2 are MNHEY and SMNVEV (reference sequence). There are 13 residues in the CDR3. CDR3 sequence (DNA): TGTGCCAGCAGTTTATTAGGGGGTAATGAGCAGTTCTTC. This sequence encodes CASSLLGGNEQFF.

The chain joins TRBV15 to TRBJ2-3, with 12 nucleotides matching TRBD2. Looked up from germline, CDR1 is LNHNV and CDR2 is YYDKDF (reference sequence). V lost 4 bases to trimming and J lost 3 bases; unmatched junction nucleotides: 2. The CDR3 is 15 amino acids. The CDR3 region is CATSIGLAGTDTQYF. CDR3 nucleotide sequence: TGTGCCACCAGCATCGGACTAGCGGGGACAGATACGCAGTATTTT.

This chain joins TRBV27 and TRBJ1-5; D unresolved. Germline V gene sequence: CDR1 MNHEY, CDR2 SMNVEV (reference sequence). The CDR3 runs 17 residues. V was cut by 5 bases and J by 0 bases, with 17 bases left in between. Here the CDR3 DNA reads TGTGCCAGCAGTATAACATGGCGGCCTACTAGCAATCAGCCCCAGCATTTT. Translating it yields CASSITWRPTSNQPQHF.

The rearrangement uses TRBV7-9 and TRBJ1-2, with a tentative D call TRBD1 (6 bases). V was cut by 10 bases and J by 3 bases, with 12 bases left in between. In germline, CDR1 is SEHNR, CDR2 FQNEAQ (reference sequence). CDR3 length: 12 amino acids. CDR3 protein: CATGGADYGYTF. CDR3 in DNA: TGTGCCACCGGGGGGGCGGACTATGGCTACACCTTC.

The chain is built from TRBV7-9 and TRBJ1-2; no firm D call. Germline-derived CDR1 and CDR2 are SEHNR and FQNEAQ (reference sequence). CDR3 size: 15 residues. V lost 4 bases, J lost 8 bases, and 20 bases lay in between. CDR3 bases: TGTGCCAGCAGCTCGGGGTCGGGAATCGCCTTAGGCTACACCTTC. It translates to CASSSGSGIALGYTF.

This chain uses TRBV19 with TRBJ1-5; 9 bases align to TRBD1. V gave up 4 bases and J gave up 8 bases; unmatched junction bases: 3. Germline V gives CDR1 LNHDA, CDR2 SQIVND (reference sequence). This CDR3 comprises 13 residues. CDR3 bases: TGTGCCAGTAGTAAACGACAGGGGGAGCCCCAGCATTTT. It translates to CASSKRQGEPQHF.

This clone was recorded once. The chain couples TRBV5-6 to TRBJ2-2; D gene ambiguous. V lost 0 bases and J 3 bases, leaving 12 bases between the germline ends. Germline values: CDR1 SGHDT, CDR2 YYEEEE. This CDR3 has 16 amino acids. CDR3 protein: CASSLVPDSHTGELFF. CDR3 DNA: TGTGCCAGCAGCTTGGTGCCCGACTCGCACACCGGGGAGCTGTTTTTT.

This chain connects TRBV19 to TRBJ1-6; D unresolved. Trimming took 3 bases from V and 0 from J, leaving 9 bases between them. The V gene's germline CDR1 is LNHDA and CDR2 SQIVND (reference sequence). There are 16 residues in the CDR3. The CDR3 coding sequence is TGTGCCAGTAGTATTTACCTCAGCTCCTATAATTCACCCCTCCACTTT. Its protein product is CASSIYLSSYNSPLHF. Supplemented by reference TRBV19 and TRBJ1-6, the full variable domain reads DGGITQSPKYLFRKEGQNVTLSCEQNLNHDAMYWYRQDPGQGLRLIYYSQIVNDFQKGDIAEGYSVSREKKESFPLTVTSAQKNPTAFYLCASSIYLSSYNSPLHFGNGTRLTVT.

The chain couples TRBV4-2 to TRBJ1-5; perhaps TRBD1 as D (6 bases). The CDR3 loop spans 15 amino acids. Per the germline V gene, CDR1 is LGHNA and CDR2 is YNFKEQ. V lost 0 bases and J lost 5, with 11 bases in between. This chain's CDR3 is CASSQDPAGDQPQHF. The CDR3 bases are TGTGCCAGCAGCCAAGATCCGGCAGGGGATCAGCCCCAGCATTTT.

J is TRBJ2-7 and V is TRBV3-1 (or the pseudogene TRBV3-2); the match to TRBD1 covers 8 bases. The J segment lost 3 bases and the V segment lost 2 bases, leaving 6 bases of the junction unmatched. The CDR3 totals 15 residues. Germline V CDR1 and CDR2: LGHDT, YNNKEL (reference sequence). CDR3 loop: CASSQMAGGHYEQYF. The CDR3 DNA reads TGTGCCAGCAGCCAAATGGCAGGGGGCCACTACGAGCAGTACTTC.

The gene calls are TRBV5-6 and TRBJ1-1; D unclear. Germline values: CDR1 SGHDT, CDR2 YYEEEE. The CDR3 sequence is 12 residues long. V was clipped by 0 bases and J by 7 bases, with 7 bases between them. CDR3 nucleotides: TGTGCCAGCAGCTTGGTAAGCCGTGAAGCTTTCTTT. Protein: CASSLVSREAFF.

V usage is TRBV30 and J usage is TRBJ1-5; unclear D gene. Between the trimmed V and J ends, which lost 1 base and 0 bases, there was a span of 13 bases. Germline V gene sequence: CDR1 GTSNPN, CDR2 SVGIG (reference sequence). This CDR3 contains 16 residues. In DNA form, the CDR3 reads TGTGCCTGGAGTGACCCAAGATTCTATAGCAATCAGCCCCAGCATTTT. This gives the protein CAWSDPRFYSNQPQHF.

V gene TRBV25-1 combines with J gene TRBJ1-1; weak D call: TRBD1 (5 bases). Trimming stripped 4 bases from V and 0 bases from J, with 12 bases between. CDR3 length equals 15 residues. The germline V gene has CDR1 MGHDK and CDR2 SYGVNS. The DNA for the CDR3 is TGTGCCAGCAGTGGCAGACAGTACCTGAACACTGAAGCTTTCTTT. This codes for CASSGRQYLNTEAFF.

The genes are TRBV7-2 and TRBJ1-2; the D gene is possibly TRBD1 (6 bases). V gave up 1 base and J gave up 8 bases, with 11 bases separating them. There are 13 residues in the CDR3. Per the germline V gene, CDR1 is SGHTA and CDR2 is FQGNSA. CDR3 sequence (DNA): TGTGCCAGCAGCTTAGGACGGCAGGGGGGCTACACCTTC. Its protein is CASSLGRQGGYTF.

This clone was observed a single time. This rearrangement joins TRBV13 to TRBJ1-1; a possible D gene is TRBD1 (5 bases). The CDR3 runs 15 residues. The germline V and J ends were trimmed by 3 bases and 4 bases, with 15 bases remaining between them. Per the germline V gene, CDR1 is PRHDT and CDR2 is FYEKMQ (reference sequence). For the CDR3, the DNA is TGTGCCAGCAGCTTCTACGACAGCTCCTTCACTGAAGCTTTCTTT. As protein: CASSFYDSSFTEAFF. Full variable domain (remainder filled in from reference TRBV13 and TRBJ1-1): AAGVIQSPRHLIKEKRETATLKCYPIPRHDTVYWYQQGPGQDPQFLISFYEKMQSDKGSIPDRFSAQQFSDYHSELNMSSLELGDSALYFCASSFYDSSFTEAFFGQGTRLTVV.

The chain employs TRBV28 and TRBJ1-2; D gene ambiguous. V shed 9 bases and J shed 0 bases, with 17 bases lying between them. Germline V gene sequence: CDR1 MDHEN, CDR2 SYDVKM. The CDR3 totals 15 residues. CDR3 bases: TGTGCCAGTTCCCGGACGGGGTATACTAACTATGGCTACACCTTC. Its translation: CASSRTGYTNYGYTF.

The genes are TRBV4-3 and TRBJ1-1, with D possibly being TRBD1 (5 bases). Germline V gives CDR1 LGHNA, CDR2 YSLEER. The length of the CDR3 is 15 residues. V was cut by 3 bases and J by 1 base, with 12 bases left in between. The CDR3 region is CASSQEGGENTEAFF. CDR3 nucleotides: TGCGCCAGCAGCCAGGAAGGAGGGGAGAACACTGAAGCTTTCTTT.

The chain uses TRBV3-1 (or the pseudogene TRBV3-2) and TRBJ2-3; 13 bases line up with TRBD2. V trimming: 8 bases; J trimming: 1 base; junction bases outside the gene matches: 0. Germline V CDR1 and CDR2: LGHDT, YNNKEL (reference sequence). CDR3 length: 14 residues. The CDR3 DNA reads as TGTGCCAGCGGACTAGCGGGGGGCACAGATACGCAGTATTTT. This gives the protein CASGLAGGTDTQYF.

This clone was seen only a few times. The chain links TRBV5-6 to TRBJ2-7, with 7 bases that match TRBD1. The CDR3 has 13 amino acids. The germline V gene has CDR1 SGHDT and CDR2 YYEEEE. With 4 bases clipped from V and 7 bases from J, the junction kept 8 bases outside the gene matches. CDR3 DNA: TGTGCCAGCAGCCTTCGGACAGGCCAGGAGCAGTACTTC. It yields the protein CASSLRTGQEQYF.

In DNA form, the CDR3 reads TGTGCCAGCAGTCGAGGGACTAGCGGGGTCTACGAGCAGTACTTC. The encoded protein is CASSRGTSGVYEQYF. This chain joins TRBV27 and TRBJ2-7; 13 positions match TRBD2. Germline loops: CDR1 MNHEY, CDR2 SMNVEV (reference sequence). This CDR3 region has 15 residues. V lost 5 bases to trimming and J lost 3 bases; unmatched junction nucleotides: 4.

V usage is TRBV5-1 and J usage is TRBJ1-1; possible D gene TRBD1, 6 bases. The length of the CDR3 is 14 residues. The V and J ends lost 5 bases and 5 bases respectively, with 16 bases between them. The germline V gene has CDR1 SGHRS and CDR2 YFSETQ. The chain's CDR3 is CASRTRTGQTEAFF. For the CDR3, the DNA is TGCGCCAGCAGGACACGTACAGGGCAGACTGAAGCTTTCTTT.

In its sample, this clone was seen a few times. The CDR3 loop reads CASSLDLPSNTEAFF. Here the CDR3 DNA reads TGTGCCAGCAGCTTGGACCTACCGTCCAACACTGAAGCTTTCTTT. This chain links TRBV5-4 with TRBJ1-1; D not resolved. CDR1 is SGHNT and CDR2 is YYREEE in the germline V gene (reference sequence). The CDR3 extends over 15 amino acids. Deletions cut 0 bases from V and 2 bases from J, with 11 bases between.

The rearrangement joins TRBV18 to TRBJ2-1; 9 bases line up with TRBD1. The germline V gene has CDR1 KGHSH and CDR2 LQKENI. The trim removed 2 bases at V and 2 bases at J, leaving 7 bases unmatched. CDR3 size: 17 residues. CDR3 in DNA: TGTGCCAGCTCACCAACGGGCGGGGACAGGGCCTACAATGAGCAGTTCTTC. Translation gives CASSPTGGDRAYNEQFF.

The chain employs TRBV30 and TRBJ2-7; 7 nucleotides match TRBD1. The germline V gene has CDR1 GTSNPN and CDR2 SVGIG (reference sequence). CDR3 size: 14 residues. V shed 2 bases, J shed 5 bases, and the junction held 9 bases outside the gene matches. The CDR3: CAWSSGQGVNEQYF. The DNA for the CDR3 is TGTGCCTGGAGTAGTGGGCAGGGGGTGAACGAGCAGTACTTC.

V gene TRBV7-2 combines with J gene TRBJ1-2; D is unclear. The CDR3 spans 13 residues. Germline V gene data show CDR1 as SGHTA and CDR2 as FQGNSA. V shed 1 base and J shed 5 bases, with 8 bases lying between them. The CDR3, as DNA: TGTGCCAGCAGCTTAGGAGGGCAGTATGGCTACACCTTC. This translates into CASSLGGQYGYTF.